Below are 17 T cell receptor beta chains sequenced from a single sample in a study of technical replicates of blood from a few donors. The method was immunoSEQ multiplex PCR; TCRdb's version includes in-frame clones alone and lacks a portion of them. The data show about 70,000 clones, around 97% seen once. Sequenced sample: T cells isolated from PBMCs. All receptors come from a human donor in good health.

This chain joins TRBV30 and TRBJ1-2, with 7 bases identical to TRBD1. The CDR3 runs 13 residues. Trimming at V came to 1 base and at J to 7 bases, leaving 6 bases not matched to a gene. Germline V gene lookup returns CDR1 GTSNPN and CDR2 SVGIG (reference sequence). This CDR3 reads CAWSGGRGFGYTF. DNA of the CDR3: TGTGCCTGGAGTGGGGGCAGGGGGTTTGGCTACACCTTC.

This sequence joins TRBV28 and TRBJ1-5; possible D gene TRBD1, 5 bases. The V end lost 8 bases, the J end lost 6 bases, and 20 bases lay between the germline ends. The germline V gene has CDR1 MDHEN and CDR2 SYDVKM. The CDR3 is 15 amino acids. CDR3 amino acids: CASRGGRTSGQPQHF. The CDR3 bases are TGTGCCAGCCGCGGGGGACGGACCTCAGGTCAGCCCCAGCATTTT. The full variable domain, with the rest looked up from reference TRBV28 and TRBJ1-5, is DVKVTQSSRYLVKRTGEKVFLECVQDMDHENMFWYRQDPGLGLRLIYFSYDVKMKEKGDIPEGYSVSREKKERFSLILESASTNQTSMYLCASRGGRTSGQPQHFGDGTRLSIL.

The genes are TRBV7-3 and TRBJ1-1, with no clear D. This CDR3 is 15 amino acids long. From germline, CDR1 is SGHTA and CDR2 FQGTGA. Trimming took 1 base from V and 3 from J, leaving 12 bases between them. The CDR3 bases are TGTGCCAGCAGCTTAAGAGGGTACAAGGACACTGAAGCTTTCTTT. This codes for CASSLRGYKDTEAFF.

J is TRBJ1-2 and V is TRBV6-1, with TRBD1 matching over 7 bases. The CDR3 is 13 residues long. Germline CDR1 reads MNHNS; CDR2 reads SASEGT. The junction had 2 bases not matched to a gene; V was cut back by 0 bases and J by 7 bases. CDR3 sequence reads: CASSEATGVGYTF. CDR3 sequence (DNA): TGTGCCAGCAGTGAAGCCACAGGGGTTGGCTACACCTTC.

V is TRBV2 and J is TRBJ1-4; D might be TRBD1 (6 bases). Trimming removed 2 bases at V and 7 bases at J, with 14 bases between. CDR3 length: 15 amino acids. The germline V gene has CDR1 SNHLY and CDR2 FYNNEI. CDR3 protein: CASSESNNRAEKLFF. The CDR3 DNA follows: TGTGCCAGCAGTGAATCGAACAACAGGGCTGAAAAACTGTTTTTT.

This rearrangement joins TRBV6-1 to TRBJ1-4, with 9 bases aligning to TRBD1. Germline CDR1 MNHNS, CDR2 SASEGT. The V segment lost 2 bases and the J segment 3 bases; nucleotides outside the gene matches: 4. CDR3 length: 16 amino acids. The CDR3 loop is CASSEWRTGANEKLFF. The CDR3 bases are TGTGCCAGCAGTGAATGGCGGACAGGGGCTAATGAAAAACTGTTTTTT.

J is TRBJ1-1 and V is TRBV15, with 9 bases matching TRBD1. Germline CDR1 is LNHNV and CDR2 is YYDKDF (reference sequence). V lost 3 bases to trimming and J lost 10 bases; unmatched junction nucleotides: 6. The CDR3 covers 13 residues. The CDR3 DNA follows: TGTGCCACCAGCAGCCTAAAGACAGGGGGAGCTTTCTTT. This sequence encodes CATSSLKTGGAFF.

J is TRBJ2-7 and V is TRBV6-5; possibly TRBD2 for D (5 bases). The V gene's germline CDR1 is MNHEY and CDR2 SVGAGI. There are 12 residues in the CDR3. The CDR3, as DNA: TGTGCAAGCCGGGGTTCTGGCTACGAGCAGTACTTC. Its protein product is CASRGSGYEQYF.

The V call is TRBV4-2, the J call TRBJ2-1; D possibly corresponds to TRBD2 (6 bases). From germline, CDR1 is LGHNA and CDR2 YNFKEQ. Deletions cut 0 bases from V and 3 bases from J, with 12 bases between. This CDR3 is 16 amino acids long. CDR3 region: CASSQDHAGLYNEQFF. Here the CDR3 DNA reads TGTGCCAGCAGCCAAGATCACGCGGGACTCTACAATGAGCAGTTCTTC.

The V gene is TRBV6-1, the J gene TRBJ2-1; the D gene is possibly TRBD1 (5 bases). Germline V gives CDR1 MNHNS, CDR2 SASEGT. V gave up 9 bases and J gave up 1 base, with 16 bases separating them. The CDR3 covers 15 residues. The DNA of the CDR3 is TGTGCCAGTCAGAGTGGAAAGGGGTCCTACAATGAGCAGTTCTTC. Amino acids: CASQSGKGSYNEQFF.

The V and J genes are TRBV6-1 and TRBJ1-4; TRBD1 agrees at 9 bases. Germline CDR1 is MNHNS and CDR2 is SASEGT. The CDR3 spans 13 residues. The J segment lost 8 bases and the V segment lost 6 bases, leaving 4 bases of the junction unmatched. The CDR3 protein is CASRTGGQEKLFF. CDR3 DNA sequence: TGTGCCAGCAGAACAGGGGGCCAGGAAAAACTGTTTTTT.

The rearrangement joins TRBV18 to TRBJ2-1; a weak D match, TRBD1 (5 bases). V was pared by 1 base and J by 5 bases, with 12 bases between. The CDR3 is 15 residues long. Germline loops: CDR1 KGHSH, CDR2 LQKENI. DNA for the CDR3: TGTGCCAGCTCACCACGAACAGGAGCAAACAATGAGCAGTTCTTC. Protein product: CASSPRTGANNEQFF.

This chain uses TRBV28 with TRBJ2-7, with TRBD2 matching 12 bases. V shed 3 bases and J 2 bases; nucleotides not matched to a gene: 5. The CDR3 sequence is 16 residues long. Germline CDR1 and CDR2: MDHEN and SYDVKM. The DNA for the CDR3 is TGTGCCAGCAGTTTCCTATGGACTAGCGGGACCTACGAGCAGTACTTC. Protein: CASSFLWTSGTYEQYF.

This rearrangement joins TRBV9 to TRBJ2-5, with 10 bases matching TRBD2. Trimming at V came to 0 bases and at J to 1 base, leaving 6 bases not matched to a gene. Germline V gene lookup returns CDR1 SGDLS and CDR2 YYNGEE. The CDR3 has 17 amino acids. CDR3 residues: CASSVASGGALQETQYF. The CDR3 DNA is TGTGCCAGCAGCGTAGCCAGCGGGGGGGCCCTCCAAGAGACCCAGTACTTC.

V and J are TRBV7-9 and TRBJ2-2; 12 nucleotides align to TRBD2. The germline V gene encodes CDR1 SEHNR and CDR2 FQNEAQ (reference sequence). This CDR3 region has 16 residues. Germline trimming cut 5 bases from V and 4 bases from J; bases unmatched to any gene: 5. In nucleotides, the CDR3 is TGTGCCAGCAGCGTGACTAGCGGGGGACTCACCGGGGAGCTGTTTTTT. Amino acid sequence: CASSVTSGGLTGELFF.

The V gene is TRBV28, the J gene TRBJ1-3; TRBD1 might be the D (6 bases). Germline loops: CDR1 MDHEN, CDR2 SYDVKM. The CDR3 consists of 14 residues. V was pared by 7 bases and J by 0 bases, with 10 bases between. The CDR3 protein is CASTPGVSGNTIYF. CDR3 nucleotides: TGTGCCAGCACCCCAGGGGTCTCTGGAAACACCATATATTTT.

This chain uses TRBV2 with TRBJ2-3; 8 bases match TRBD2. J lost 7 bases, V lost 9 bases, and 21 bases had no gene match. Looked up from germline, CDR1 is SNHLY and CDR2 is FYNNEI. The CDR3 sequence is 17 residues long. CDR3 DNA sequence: TGTGCCAGGAGATCGAATCCCCCGGGACTAGGTACTTATACGCAGTATTTT. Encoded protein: CARRSNPPGLGTYTQYF.